The T cell receptor beta chain under discussion was sequenced for a study of blood T cell repertoires in COVID-19. Study context: Material from acute and convalescent COVID-19 was sourced from the United States, Italy and Spain.

Germline values: CDR1 MDHEN, CDR2 SYDVKM. The CDR3 has 14 residues. V lost 6 bases and J 3 bases, leaving 11 bases between the germline ends. Here immunoSEQ multiplex PCR was the method, and the copy in TCRdb shows in-frame clones only, minus some. In the table there are 170,000 or so clones, 90% of which are singletons. The sequencing sample was made of peripheral blood. The chain links TRBV28 to TRBJ1-4; D perhaps matches TRBD1 (5 bases). The clonotype originates from a man in his fifties or sixties with acute or convalescent COVID-19. CDR3 amino acids: CASRNGAANEKLFF. The CDR3 DNA follows: TGTGCCAGCAGGAATGGGGCCGCTAATGAAAAACTGTTTTTT.